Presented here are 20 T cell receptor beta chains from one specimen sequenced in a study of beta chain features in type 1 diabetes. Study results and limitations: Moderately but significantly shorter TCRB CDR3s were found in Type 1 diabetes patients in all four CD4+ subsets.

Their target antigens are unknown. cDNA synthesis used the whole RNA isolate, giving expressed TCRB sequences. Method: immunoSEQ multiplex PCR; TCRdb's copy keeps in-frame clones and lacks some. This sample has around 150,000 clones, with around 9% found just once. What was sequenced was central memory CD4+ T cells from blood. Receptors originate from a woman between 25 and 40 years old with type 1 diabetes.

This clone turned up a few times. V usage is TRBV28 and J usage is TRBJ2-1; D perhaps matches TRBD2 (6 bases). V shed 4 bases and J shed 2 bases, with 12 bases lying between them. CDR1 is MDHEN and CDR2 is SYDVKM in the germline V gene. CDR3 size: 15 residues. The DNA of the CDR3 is TGTGCCAGCAGTTCAGGCGGAGGGACCTACAATGAGCAGTTCTTC. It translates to CASSSGGGTYNEQFF.

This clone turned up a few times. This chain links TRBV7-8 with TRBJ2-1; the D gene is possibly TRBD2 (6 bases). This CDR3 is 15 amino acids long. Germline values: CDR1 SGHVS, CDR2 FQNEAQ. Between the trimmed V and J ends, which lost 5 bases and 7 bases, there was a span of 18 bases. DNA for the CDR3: TGTGCCAGCAGCCCCTTAGCGGCTACCAAAAATGAGCAGTTCTTC. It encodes CASSPLAATKNEQFF.

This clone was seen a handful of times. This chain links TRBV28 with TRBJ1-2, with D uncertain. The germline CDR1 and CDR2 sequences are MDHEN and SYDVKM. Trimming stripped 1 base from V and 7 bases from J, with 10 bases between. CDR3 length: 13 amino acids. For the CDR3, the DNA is TGTGCCAGCAGTTTATCCCGTTTTAGTGGCTACACCTTC. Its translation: CASSLSRFSGYTF.

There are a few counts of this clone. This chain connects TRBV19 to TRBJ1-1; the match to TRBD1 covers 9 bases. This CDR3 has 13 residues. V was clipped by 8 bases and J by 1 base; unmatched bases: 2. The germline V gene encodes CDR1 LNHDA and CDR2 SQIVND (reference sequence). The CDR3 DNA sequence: TGTGCCAGTGGGGACAGGGAGAACACTGAAGCTTTCTTT. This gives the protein CASGDRENTEAFF.

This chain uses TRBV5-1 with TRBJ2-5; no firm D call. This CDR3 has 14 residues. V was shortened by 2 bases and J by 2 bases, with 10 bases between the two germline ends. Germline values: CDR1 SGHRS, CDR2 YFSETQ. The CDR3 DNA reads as TGCGCCAGCAGCTTCCAGTCTGGTCAAGAGACCCAGTACTTC. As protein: CASSFQSGQETQYF.

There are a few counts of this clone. The CDR3 sequence is CASSLSTGGNEKLFF. CDR3 DNA sequence: TGTGCCAGCAGCCTATCGACAGGGGGAAATGAAAAACTGTTTTTT. This sequence joins TRBV7-2 and TRBJ1-4; 9 positions match TRBD1. J was trimmed by 5 bases and V by 5 bases; bases with no gene match: 6. Looked up from germline, CDR1 is SGHTA and CDR2 is FQGNSA. This CDR3 has 15 amino acids.

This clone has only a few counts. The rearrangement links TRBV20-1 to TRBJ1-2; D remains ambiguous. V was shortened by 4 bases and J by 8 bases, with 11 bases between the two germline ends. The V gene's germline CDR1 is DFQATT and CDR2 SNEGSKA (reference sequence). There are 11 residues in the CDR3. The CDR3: CSAKPEAGYTF. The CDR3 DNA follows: TGCAGTGCTAAGCCGGAGGCGGGCTACACCTTC.

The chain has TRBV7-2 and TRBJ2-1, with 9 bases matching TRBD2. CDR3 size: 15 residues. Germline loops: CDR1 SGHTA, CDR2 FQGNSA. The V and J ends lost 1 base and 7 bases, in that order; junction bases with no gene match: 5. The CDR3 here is CASSLGLADFNEQFF. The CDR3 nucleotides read TGTGCCAGCAGCTTAGGACTAGCGGATTTTAATGAGCAGTTCTTC.

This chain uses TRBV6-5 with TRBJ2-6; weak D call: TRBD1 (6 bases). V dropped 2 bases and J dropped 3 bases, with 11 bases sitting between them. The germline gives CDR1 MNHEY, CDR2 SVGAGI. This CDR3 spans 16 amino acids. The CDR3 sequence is CASSYGQGHGANVLTF. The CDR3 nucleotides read TGTGCCAGCAGTTACGGCCAGGGGCATGGGGCCAACGTCCTGACTTTC.

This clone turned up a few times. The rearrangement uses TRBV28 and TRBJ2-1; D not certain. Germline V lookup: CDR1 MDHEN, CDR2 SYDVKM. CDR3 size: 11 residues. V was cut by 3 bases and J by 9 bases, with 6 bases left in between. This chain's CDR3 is CASSFRVEQFF. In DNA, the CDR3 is TGTGCCAGCAGTTTTCGGGTTGAGCAGTTCTTC.

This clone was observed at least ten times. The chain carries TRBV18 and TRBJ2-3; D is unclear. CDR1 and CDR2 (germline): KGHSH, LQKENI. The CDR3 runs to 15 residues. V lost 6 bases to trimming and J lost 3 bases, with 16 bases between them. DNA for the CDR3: TGTGCCAGCTCCCTGACTGAGATGGGTACAGATACGCAGTATTTT. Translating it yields CASSLTEMGTDTQYF.

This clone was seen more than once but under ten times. The CDR3 bases are TGTGCCATCGCCGGGACAGGCAGCACAGATACGCAGTATTTT. This translates into CAIAGTGSTDTQYF. This chain uses TRBV10-3 with TRBJ2-3; 8 bases agree with TRBD1. CDR3 size: 14 residues. The germline V gene has CDR1 ENHRY and CDR2 SYGVKD. V gave up 8 bases and J gave up 0 bases; unmatched junction bases: 4.

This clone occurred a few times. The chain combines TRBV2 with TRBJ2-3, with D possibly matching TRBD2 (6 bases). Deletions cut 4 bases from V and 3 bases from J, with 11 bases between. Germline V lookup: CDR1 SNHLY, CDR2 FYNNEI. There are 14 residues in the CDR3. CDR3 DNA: TGTGCCAGCAGTGCAGCGGCGGGGACAGATACGCAGTATTTT. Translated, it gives CASSAAAGTDTQYF. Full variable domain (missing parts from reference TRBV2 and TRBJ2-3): EPEVTQTPSHQVTQMGQEVILRCVPISNHLYFYWYRQILGQKVEFLVSFYNNEISEKSEIFDDQFSVERPDGSNFTLKIRSTKLEDSAMYFCASSAAAGTDTQYFGPGTRLTVL.

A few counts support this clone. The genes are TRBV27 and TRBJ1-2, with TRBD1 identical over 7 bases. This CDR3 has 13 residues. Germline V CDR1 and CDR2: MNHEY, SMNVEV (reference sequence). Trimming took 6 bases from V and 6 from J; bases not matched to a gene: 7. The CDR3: CASRRGTEDGYTF. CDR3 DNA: TGTGCCAGCAGGAGAGGGACAGAAGATGGCTACACCTTC.

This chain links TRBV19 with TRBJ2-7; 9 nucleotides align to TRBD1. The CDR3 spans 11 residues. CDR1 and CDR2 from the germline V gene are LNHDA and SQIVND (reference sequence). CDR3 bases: TGTCGGACAGGGGCTACCTACGAGCAGTACTTC. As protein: CRTGATYEQYF.

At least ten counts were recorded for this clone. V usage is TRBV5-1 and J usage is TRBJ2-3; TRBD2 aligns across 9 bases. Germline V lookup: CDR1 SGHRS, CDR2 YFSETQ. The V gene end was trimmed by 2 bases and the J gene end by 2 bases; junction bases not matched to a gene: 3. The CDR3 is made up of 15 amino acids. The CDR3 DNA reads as TGCGCCAGCAGCTTTGCGGGAGGGCCCACAGATACGCAGTATTTT. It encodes CASSFAGGPTDTQYF.

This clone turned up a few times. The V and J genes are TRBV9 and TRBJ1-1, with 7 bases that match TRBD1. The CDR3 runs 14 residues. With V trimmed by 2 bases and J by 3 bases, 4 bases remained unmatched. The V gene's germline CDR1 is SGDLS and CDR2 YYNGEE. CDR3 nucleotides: TGTGCCAGCAGCGTTGCTACAGGGGACACTGAAGCTTTCTTT. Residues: CASSVATGDTEAFF.

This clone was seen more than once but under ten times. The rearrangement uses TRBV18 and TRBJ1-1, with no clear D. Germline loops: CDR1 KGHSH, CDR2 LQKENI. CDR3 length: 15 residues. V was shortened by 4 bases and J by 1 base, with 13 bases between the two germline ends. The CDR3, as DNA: TGTGCCAGCTCACGGACCTGGGGAGAGAACACTGAAGCTTTCTTT. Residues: CASSRTWGENTEAFF.

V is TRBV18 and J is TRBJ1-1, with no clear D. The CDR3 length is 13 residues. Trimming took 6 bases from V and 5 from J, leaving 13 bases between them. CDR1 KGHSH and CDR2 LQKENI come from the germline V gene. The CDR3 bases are TGTGCCAGCTCTCCCGCGGGGTGGACTGAAGCTTTCTTT. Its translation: CASSPAGWTEAFF.

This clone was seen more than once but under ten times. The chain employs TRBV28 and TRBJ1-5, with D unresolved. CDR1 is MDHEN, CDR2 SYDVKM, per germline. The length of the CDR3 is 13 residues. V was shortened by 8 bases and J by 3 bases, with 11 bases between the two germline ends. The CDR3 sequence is CASRGYNNQPQHF. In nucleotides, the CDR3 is TGTGCCAGCCGGGGATACAACAATCAGCCCCAGCATTTT.